This T cell receptor beta chain was sequenced for a study of T cells in Graves' hyperthyroidism and ophthalmopathy. Those patients with uncontrolled infection, other autoimmune disease, pregnancy or lactation were excluded. This clonotype came up many times. Authors of the study amplified TCR beta CDR3 regions from RNA transcripts. TCR CDR3 underwent first-round RT-PCR with the HTBI primer set. TCRdb processed the multiplex PCR reads anew with MiXCR; each CDR3 protein has one entry. The sample records 350,000 to 400,000 distinct CDR3 sequences, over 15% being singletons. The CDR3 extends over 14 amino acids. Trimming shortened V by 5 bases and J by 3 bases, and 13 bases separated the two germline ends. CDR1 MNHEY and CDR2 SMNVEV come from the germline V gene (reference sequence).

Sequencing used blood. This receptor was taken from a woman aged 18-29 years with Graves' hyperthyroidism. V gene TRBV27 combines with J gene TRBJ1-1; D uncertain. Here the CDR3 DNA reads TGTGCCAGCAGTCCAGCCGAAGTAGACACTGAAGCTTTCTTT. It encodes CASSPAEVDTEAFF.